This record covers a single TCR beta chain. Its antigen remains unknown. Time point denoted: patch test 3, about 24 weeks after DPC sensitization. As for treatment: therapeutic diphenylcyclopropenone sensitization with weekly scalp DPC. CDR3 size: 12 residues. Germline CDR1 LNHDA, CDR2 SQIVND (reference sequence). V gave up 0 bases and J gave up 7 bases, with 7 bases separating them. This record comes from a study of human T cells and chemical hapten exposure. The wider study: Skin of the upper inner arm, approximately 2 cm by approximately 2 cm, received 2% DPC for sensitization.

Study findings and constraints: The number of TCRs above 1 in 1000 frequency did not change after DPC sensitization.

Using its own MiXCR run on the RACE reads, TCRdb lists one record per CDR3 protein. The table records 150,000 to 200,000 distinct CDR3 sequences, 25% to 35% of them present only once. The rearrangement uses TRBV19 and TRBJ2-7, with a possible D match to TRBD2 (6 bases). This TCR derives from a woman aged 18-30 years with alopecia areata. Some clones in this sample may be carry-over from other donors' samples. Specimen: whole blood, collected in connection with sensitization to the hapten diphenylcyclopropenone (DPC). CDR3 DNA: TGTGCCAGTAGTATAGACCGGGGGGAGCAGTACTTC. Its translation: CASSIDRGEQYF. Based on the CDR3 plus reference TRBV19 and TRBJ2-7, the full variable domain is DGGITQSPKYLFRKEGQNVTLSCEQNLNHDAMYWYRQDPGQGLRLIYYSQIVNDFQKGDIAEGYSVSREKKESFPLTVTSAQKNPTAFYLCASSIDRGEQYFGPGTRLTVT.